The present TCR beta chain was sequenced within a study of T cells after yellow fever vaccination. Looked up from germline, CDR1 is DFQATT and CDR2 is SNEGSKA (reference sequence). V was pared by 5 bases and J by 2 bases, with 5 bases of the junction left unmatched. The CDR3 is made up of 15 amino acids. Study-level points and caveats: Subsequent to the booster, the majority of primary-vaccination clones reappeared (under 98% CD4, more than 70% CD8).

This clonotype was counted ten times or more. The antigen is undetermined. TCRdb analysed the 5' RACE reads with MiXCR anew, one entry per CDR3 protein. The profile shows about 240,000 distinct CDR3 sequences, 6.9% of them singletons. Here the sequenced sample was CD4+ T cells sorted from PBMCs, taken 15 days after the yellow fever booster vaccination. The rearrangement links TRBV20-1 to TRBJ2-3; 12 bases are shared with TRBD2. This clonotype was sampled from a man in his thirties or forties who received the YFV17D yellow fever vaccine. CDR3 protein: CSARTSGTLTDTQYF. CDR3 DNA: TGCAGTGCTCGGACTAGCGGGACTCTCACAGATACGCAGTATTTT.